This T cell receptor beta chain comes out of a study of spatial heterogeneity in lung cancer. Via MiXCR, TCRdb re-called the 5' RACE reads, giving one row per CDR3 protein. The sample holds approximately 30,000 distinct CDR3 sequences, about 10% seen once. Stated time point: blood at routine non-recurrence follow-up after resection. The CDR3 loop spans 14 amino acids. CDR1 and CDR2 (germline): LNHDA, SQIVND (reference sequence). V lost 8 bases to trimming and J lost 0 bases; unmatched junction nucleotides: 2. The source of this sequence is a female donor with early-stage non-small cell lung cancer. Sample: PBMCs, taken at follow-up. The chain has TRBV19 and TRBJ2-2; 8 nucleotides agree with TRBD1. The CDR3, as DNA: TGTGCCAGTCTGGACAGGGCGAACACCGGGGAGCTGTTTTTT. Amino acids: CASLDRANTGELFF.